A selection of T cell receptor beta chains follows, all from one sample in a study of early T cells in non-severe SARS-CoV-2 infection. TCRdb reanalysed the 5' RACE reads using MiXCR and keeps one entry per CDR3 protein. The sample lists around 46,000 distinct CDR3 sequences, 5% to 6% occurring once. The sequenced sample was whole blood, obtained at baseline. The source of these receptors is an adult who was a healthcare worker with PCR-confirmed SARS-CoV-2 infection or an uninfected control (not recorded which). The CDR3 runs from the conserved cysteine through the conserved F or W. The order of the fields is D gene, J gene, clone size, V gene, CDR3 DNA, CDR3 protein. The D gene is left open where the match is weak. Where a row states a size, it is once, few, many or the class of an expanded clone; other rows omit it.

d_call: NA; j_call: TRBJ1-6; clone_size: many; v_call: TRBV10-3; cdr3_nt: TGTGCCATAGCTCGGACAGATAATTCACCCCTCCACTTT; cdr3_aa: CAIARTDNSPLHF
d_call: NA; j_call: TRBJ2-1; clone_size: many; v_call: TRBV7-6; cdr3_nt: TGTGCCAGCAGCGAGGGGCCGGGAGTTTTTGATGAGCAGTTCTTC; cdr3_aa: CASSEGPGVFDEQFF
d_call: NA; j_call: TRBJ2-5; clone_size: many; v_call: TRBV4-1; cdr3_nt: TGCGCCAGCAGCCCCTATGGTGGGCAGGGACCCGCCGAGACCCAGTACTTC; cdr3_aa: CASSPYGGQGPAETQYF
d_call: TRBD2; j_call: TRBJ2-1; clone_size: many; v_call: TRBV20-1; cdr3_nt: TGCAGTGCTGATGCCGGGACTAGCGGGTGGGATGAGCAGTTCTTC; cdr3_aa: CSADAGTSGWDEQFF
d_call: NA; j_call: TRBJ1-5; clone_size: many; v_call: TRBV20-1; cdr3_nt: TGCAGTGCTAGTGATGGAGAACAGCCCCAGCATTTT; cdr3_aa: CSASDGEQPQHF
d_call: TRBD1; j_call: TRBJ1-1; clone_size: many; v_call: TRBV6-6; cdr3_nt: TGTGCCAGCAGTTACTCGGACAGGGCAAGGAACACTGAAGCTTTCTTT; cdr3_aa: CASSYSDRARNTEAFF
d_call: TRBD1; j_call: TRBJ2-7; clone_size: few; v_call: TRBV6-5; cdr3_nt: TGTGCCAGCAGTTACAACAGGGGCCACGAGCAGTACTTC; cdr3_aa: CASSYNRGHEQYF
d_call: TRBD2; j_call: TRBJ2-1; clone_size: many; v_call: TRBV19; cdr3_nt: TGTGCCAGTAGTTCTAGCGGGAGGGACAGTGAGCAGTTCTTC; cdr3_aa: CASSSSGRDSEQFF
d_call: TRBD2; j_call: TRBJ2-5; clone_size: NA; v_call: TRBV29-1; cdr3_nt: TGCAGCGGGCCGGGAGGGATCCAAGAGACCCAGTACTTC; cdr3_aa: CSGPGGIQETQYF
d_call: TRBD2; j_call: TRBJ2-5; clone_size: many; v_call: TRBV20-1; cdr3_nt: TGCAGTGCTCCCGGGACTAACCAAGAGACCCAGTACTTC; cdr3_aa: CSAPGTNQETQYF
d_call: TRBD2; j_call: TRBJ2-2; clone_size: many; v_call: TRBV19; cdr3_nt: TGTGCCAGTAGTATATCCCCGGGACTAGGCACCGGGGAGCTGTTTTTT; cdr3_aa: CASSISPGLGTGELFF
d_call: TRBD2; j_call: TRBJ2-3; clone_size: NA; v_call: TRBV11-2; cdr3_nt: TGTGCCAGCAGGTCAGCACTAGCGGGAGGTGCCTTCGGCACAGATACGCAGTATTTT; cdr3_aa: CASRSALAGGAFGTDTQYF
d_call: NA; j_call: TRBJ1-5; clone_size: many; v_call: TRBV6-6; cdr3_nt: TGTGCCAGCAGTTACTCGAACCAGGCGATACCGCCCCAGCATTTT; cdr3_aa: CASSYSNQAIPPQHF
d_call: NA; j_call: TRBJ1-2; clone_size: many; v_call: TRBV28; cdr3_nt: TGTGCCAGCAGCTTTACCTCCGGGACCAAGGGCTATGGCTACACCTTC; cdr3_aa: CASSFTSGTKGYGYTF
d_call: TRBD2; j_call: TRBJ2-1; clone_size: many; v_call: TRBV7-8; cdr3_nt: TGTGCCAGCAGCTTACCTAGCGGGAGGGTCACTGAGCAGTTCTTC; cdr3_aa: CASSLPSGRVTEQFF
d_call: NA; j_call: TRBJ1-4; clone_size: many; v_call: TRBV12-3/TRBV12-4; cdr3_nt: TGTGCCAGCAGTTCCCGGCCAACAACTAATGAAAAACTGTTTTTT; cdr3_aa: CASSSRPTTNEKLFF
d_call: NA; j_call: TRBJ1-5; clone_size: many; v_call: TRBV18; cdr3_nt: TGTGCCAGCTCATCGGACAGTCATCAGCCCCAGCATTTT; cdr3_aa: CASSSDSHQPQHF
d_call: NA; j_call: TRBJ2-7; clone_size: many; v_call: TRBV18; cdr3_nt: TGTGCCAGCTCCCGGGGGACGGTGACCTCCTACGAGCAGTACTTC; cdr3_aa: CASSRGTVTSYEQYF
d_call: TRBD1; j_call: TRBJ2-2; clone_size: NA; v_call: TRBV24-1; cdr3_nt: TGTGCCACCAGTGACCGACAGGGCGTCGGCACCGGGGAGCTGTTTTTT; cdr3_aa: CATSDRQGVGTGELFF
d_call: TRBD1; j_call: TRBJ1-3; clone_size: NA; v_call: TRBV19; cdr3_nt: TGTGCCAGTAGTTTCTCGGGACAGCAATCTGGAAACACCATATATTTT; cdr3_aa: CASSFSGQQSGNTIYF
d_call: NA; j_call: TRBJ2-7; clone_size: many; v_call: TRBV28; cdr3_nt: TGTGCCAGCGGGGCAGGGGCCTACGAGCAGTACTTC; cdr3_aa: CASGAGAYEQYF
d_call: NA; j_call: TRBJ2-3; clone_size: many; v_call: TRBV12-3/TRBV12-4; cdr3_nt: TGTGCCAGCAGTTTAGCTAGCGCGGTTGGAGCAGATACGCAGTATTTT; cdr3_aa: CASSLASAVGADTQYF
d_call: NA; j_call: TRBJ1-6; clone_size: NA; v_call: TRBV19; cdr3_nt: TGTGCCAGTAGTATCACCACCTACAATTCACCCCTCCACTTT; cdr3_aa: CASSITTYNSPLHF
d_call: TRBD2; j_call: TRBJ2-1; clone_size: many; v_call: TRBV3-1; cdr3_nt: TGTGCCAGCAGCCGAGATGAAGCGGGAGGTTTAAATGAGCAGTTCTTC; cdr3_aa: CASSRDEAGGLNEQFF
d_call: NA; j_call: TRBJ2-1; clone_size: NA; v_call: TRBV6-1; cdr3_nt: TGTGCCAGCAGTGAAGCCCCCCGTAGCAGAATCTACAATGAGCAGTTCTTC; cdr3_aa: CASSEAPRSRIYNEQFF
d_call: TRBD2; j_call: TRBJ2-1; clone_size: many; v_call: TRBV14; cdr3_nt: TGTGCCAGCAGCCCGCTAGGAGCGGGAGACTACAATGAGCAGTTCTTC; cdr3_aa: CASSPLGAGDYNEQFF
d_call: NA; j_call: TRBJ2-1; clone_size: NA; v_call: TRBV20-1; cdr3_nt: TGCAGTGCTAGGGTTTTGAGCTCCTACAATGAGCAGTTCTTC; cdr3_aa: CSARVLSSYNEQFF
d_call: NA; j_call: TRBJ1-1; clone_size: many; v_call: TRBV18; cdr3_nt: TGTGCCAGCTCACCAACCCGGAACACTGAAGCTTTCTTT; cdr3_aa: CASSPTRNTEAFF
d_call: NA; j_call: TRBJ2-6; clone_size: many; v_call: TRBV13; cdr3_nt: TGTGCCAGCTCGGGGGGCCAATTCTCTGGGGCCAACGTCCTGACTTTC; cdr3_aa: CASSGGQFSGANVLTF
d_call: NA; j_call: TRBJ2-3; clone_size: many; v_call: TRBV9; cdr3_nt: TGTGCCAGCAGCCCGGAGGCAGATACGCAGTATTTT; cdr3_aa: CASSPEADTQYF
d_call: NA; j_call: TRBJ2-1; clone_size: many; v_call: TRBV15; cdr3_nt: TGTGCCACCAGCAAAGCAACACACAATGAGCAGTTCTTC; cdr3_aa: CATSKATHNEQFF
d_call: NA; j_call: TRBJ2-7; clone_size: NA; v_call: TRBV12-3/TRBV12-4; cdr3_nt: TGTGCCAGCAGTTTGCAGGGGCTACTACGGGAGCAGTACTTC; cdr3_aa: CASSLQGLLREQYF
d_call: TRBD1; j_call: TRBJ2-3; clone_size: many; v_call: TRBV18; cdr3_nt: TGTGCCAGCTCACGTACAGGGGTAACCACAGATACGCAGTATTTT; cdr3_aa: CASSRTGVTTDTQYF
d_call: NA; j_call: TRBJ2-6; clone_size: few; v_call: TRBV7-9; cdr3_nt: TGTGCCAGCAGCACCCCCAGGGTGGGGTCGGCTGGGGCCAACGTCCTGACTTTC; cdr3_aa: CASSTPRVGSAGANVLTF
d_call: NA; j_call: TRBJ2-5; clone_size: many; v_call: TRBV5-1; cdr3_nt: TGCGCCAGCAGCCTTCTCTGGCGGGATGAGACCCAGTACTTC; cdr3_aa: CASSLLWRDETQYF
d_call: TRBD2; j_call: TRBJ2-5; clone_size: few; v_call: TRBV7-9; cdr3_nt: TGTGCCAGCAGCCCCTTAGGGATAGCGGGAGGGGCAGAGACCCAGTACTTC; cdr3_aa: CASSPLGIAGGAETQYF